The sequence of this T cell receptor (beta chain) was determined in a study of blood T cell repertoires in COVID-19. Whole-study context: PBMCs, B-cell-depleted T cells, or T cells were the source of the cDNA or gDNA that made up the material.

Original handling: Reference gene primer amplification gave estimated nucleated cell counts. Generated by immunoSEQ multiplex PCR, the TCRdb table keeps only in-frame clones and is missing some. V and J calls plus clone size are reproduced from that table; the DNA served to infer D and trimming. The table lists roughly 240,000 clones, about 90% of them singletons. Sequencing was done on a sample of peripheral blood. This receptor was obtained from a woman aged 25 to 45 who had recovered from COVID-19.

In DNA, the CDR3 is TGTGCCAGCAGCGTCGCACGGGACACCGGGGAGCTGTTTTTT. Amino acids: CASSVARDTGELFF. The chain uses TRBV7-3 and TRBJ2-2; no clear D. Looked up from germline, CDR1 is SGHTA and CDR2 is FQGTGA. Trimming shortened V by 5 bases and J by 3 bases, and 10 bases separated the two germline ends. The CDR3 covers 14 residues.